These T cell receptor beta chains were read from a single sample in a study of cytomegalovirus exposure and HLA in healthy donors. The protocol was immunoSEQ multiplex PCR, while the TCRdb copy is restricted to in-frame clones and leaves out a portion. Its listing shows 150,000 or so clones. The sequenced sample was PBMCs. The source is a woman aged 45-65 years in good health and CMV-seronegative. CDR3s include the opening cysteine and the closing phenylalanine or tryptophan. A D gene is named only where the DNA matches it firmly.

CASSDKMNTEAFF,TGTGCCAGCAGCGACAAAATGAACACTGAAGCTTTCTTT,-,TRBV7-3,TRBJ1-1
CASRTTGGHYEQYF,TGTGCCAGTAGGACGACAGGGGGCCACTACGAGCAGTACTTC,TRBD1,TRBV19,TRBJ2-7
CASSPFGQGPEAFF,TGTGCCAGTAGTCCCTTCGGACAGGGCCCTGAAGCTTTCTTT,TRBD1,TRBV19,TRBJ1-1
CAWSVDRVNSPLHF,TGTGCCTGGAGTGTAGACAGGGTGAATTCACCCCTCCACTTT,TRBD1,TRBV30,TRBJ1-6
CASRGSGRAMGDTQYF,TGTGCCAGCAGGGGGAGCGGGAGGGCCATGGGAGATACGCAGTATTTT,TRBD2,TRBV27,TRBJ2-3
CASQPDREAYEQYF,TGTGCCAGTCAACCTGACCGGGAAGCCTACGAGCAGTACTTC,-,TRBV19,TRBJ2-7
CASSLRQYYEQYF,TGCGCCAGCAGCTTAAGACAGTACTACGAGCAGTACTTC,-,TRBV5-1,TRBJ2-7
CASIPRWSSNQPQHF,TGTGCCAGTATCCCTCGTTGGAGTAGCAATCAGCCCCAGCATTTT,-,TRBV19,TRBJ1-5
CASMTWTGGVGNQPQHF,TGTGCCAGCATGACCTGGACAGGGGGCGTTGGCAATCAGCCCCAGCATTTT,TRBD1,TRBV28,TRBJ1-5
CASSRPGTGSRQYF,TGTGCCAGCAGTCGTCCCGGGACAGGGTCAAGGCAGTACTTC,TRBD1,TRBV5-8,TRBJ2-7
CASSLREEPSYGYTF,TGCGCCAGCAGCCTGAGGGAGGAACCTTCTTATGGCTACACCTTC,-,TRBV4-1,TRBJ1-2
CASSLIDRTPLHF,TGTGCCAGCAGTTTAATAGACAGAACGCCCCTCCACTTT,-,TRBV28,TRBJ1-6
CASSPLRGPQETQYF,TGTGCCAGCTCACCACTGAGAGGCCCCCAAGAGACCCAGTACTTC,-,TRBV18,TRBJ2-5
CASSGPGRGEKLFF,TGTGCCAGCAGCGGGCCCGGGAGGGGTGAAAAACTGTTTTTT,-,TRBV9,TRBJ1-4
CSVDPQGKDPSNQPQHF,TGCAGCGTTGACCCCCAGGGGAAGGATCCGAGCAATCAGCCCCAGCATTTT,-,TRBV29-1,TRBJ1-5
CASSSTRGWGTGELFF,TGTGCCAGCAGCTCCACCCGGGGGTGGGGAACCGGGGAGCTGTTTTTT,-,TRBV28,TRBJ2-2
CSARDLETQYF,TGCAGTGCTAGAGATCTTGAGACCCAGTACTTC,-,TRBV20-1,TRBJ2-5
CASSPGGYGYTF,TGTGCCAGCTCCCCGGGGGGGTATGGCTACACCTTC,-,TRBV18,TRBJ1-2
CSVKPDRERETQYF,TGCAGCGTTAAACCGGACAGGGAAAGGGAGACCCAGTACTTC,TRBD1,TRBV29-1,TRBJ2-5
CASTQGKNTEAFF,TGTGCCAGCACGCAGGGAAAGAACACTGAAGCTTTCTTT,-,TRBV6-5,TRBJ1-1
CASSLGQGISGNTIYF,TGTGCCAGCAGCTTAGGACAGGGCATCTCTGGAAACACCATATATTTT,TRBD1,TRBV7-9,TRBJ1-3
CASSSGANVLTF,TGTGCCTCGAGCTCTGGGGCCAACGTCCTGACTTTC,-,TRBV19,TRBJ2-6
CASSLTVSSGNTIYF,TGCGCCAGCAGCTTGACAGTAAGCTCTGGAAACACCATATATTTT,-,TRBV5-1,TRBJ1-3
CASSPPVAGLGEQFF,TGTGCCAGCTCACCACCGGTGGCAGGGTTAGGGGAGCAGTTCTTC,-,TRBV18,TRBJ2-1
CAWSVPSGDYNEQFF,TGTGCCTGGAGTGTACCGAGCGGAGACTACAATGAGCAGTTCTTC,-,TRBV30,TRBJ2-1
CASSDRTGPGSYGYTF,TGCGCCAGCAGTGACCGGACAGGCCCCGGGAGCTATGGCTACACCTTC,TRBD1,TRBV10-1,TRBJ1-2
CASSFGTGNQYEQYF,TGTGCCAGCAGCTTCGGGACAGGGAACCAGTACGAGCAGTACTTC,TRBD1,TRBV7-8,TRBJ2-7
CAISDAGNQPQHF,TGTGCCATCAGTGATGCAGGGAACCAGCCCCAGCATTTT,-,TRBV10-3,TRBJ1-5
CASSLAVGHEQYF,TGTGCCAGCAGCTTAGCGGTGGGCCACGAGCAGTACTTC,-,TRBV7-2,TRBJ2-7
CASSLRQINYGYTF,TGTGCCAGCAGCTTAAGACAGATTAACTATGGCTACACCTTC,-,TRBV7-2,TRBJ1-2
CASSWGTLGDTDTQYF,TGTGCCAGCAGCTGGGGGACTTTGGGCGACACAGATACGCAGTATTTT,-,TRBV7-3,TRBJ2-3
CASSSRETRLFF,TGTGCCAGCAGCTCCCGGGAGACGAGGCTGTTTTTT,-,TRBV11-3,TRBJ2-2
CASSLTRAGEKLFF,TGTGCCAGCAGCTTGACCCGCGCGGGGGAAAAACTGTTTTTT,-,TRBV7-9,TRBJ1-4
CASSPEDRGGSPLHF,TGTGCCAGCAGCCCCGAGGACAGGGGAGGATCACCCCTCCACTTT,TRBD1,TRBV5-8,TRBJ1-6
CASSRTGANYEQYF,TGTGCCAGCAGCCGGACAGGGGCTAACTACGAGCAGTACTTC,TRBD1,TRBV11-3,TRBJ2-7
CASSFYRGNTEAFF,TGTGCCAGCAGTTTTTACAGGGGGAACACTGAAGCTTTCTTT,TRBD1,TRBV27,TRBJ1-1
CSVEQGAPYEQYF,TGCAGCGTAGAACAGGGGGCCCCCTACGAGCAGTACTTC,TRBD1,TRBV29-1,TRBJ2-7
CASSHPDSYEQFF,TGTGCCAGCAGCCATCCCGACAGCTATGAGCAGTTCTTC,-,TRBV11-2,TRBJ2-1
CASSETPGGNQPQHF,TGTGCCAGCAGTGAGACTCCGGGAGGCAATCAGCCCCAGCATTTT,-,TRBV6-1,TRBJ1-5
CASSLSELAEAFF,TGCGCCAGCAGCTTGTCGGAGTTGGCTGAAGCTTTCTTT,-,TRBV5-1,TRBJ1-1
CASSLAGQTGELFF,TGCGCCAGCAGCTTGGCGGGACAGACCGGGGAGCTGTTTTTT,TRBD1,TRBV5-1,TRBJ2-2
CASSFLAGMTYNEQFF,TGCGCCAGCAGCTTCCTAGCGGGGATGACCTACAATGAGCAGTTCTTC,TRBD2,TRBV5-1,TRBJ2-1
CASSQGQGGDYGYTF,TGCGCCAGCAGCCAGGGACAGGGCGGGGACTATGGCTACACCTTC,TRBD1,TRBV4-3,TRBJ1-2
CASSLRENYGYTF,TGTGCCAGCAGCCTCCGGGAAAACTATGGCTACACCTTC,-,TRBV7-9,TRBJ1-2
CASSSRQGREAFF,TGTGCCAGCAGCTCAAGACAGGGGCGTGAAGCTTTCTTT,TRBD1,TRBV11-2,TRBJ1-1
CASSLWGDKGEQYF,TGTGCCAGCAGCTTATGGGGAGACAAGGGCGAGCAGTACTTC,-,TRBV5-8,TRBJ2-7
CASSLRERAFF,TGTGCCAGCAGTTTGCGGGAGAGAGCTTTCTTT,-,TRBV28,TRBJ1-1
CASSYLTGVEQFF,TGTGCCAGCAGTTACCTGACAGGGGTTGAGCAGTTCTTC,TRBD1,TRBV6-6,TRBJ2-1
CASSLRTASQYF,TGTGCCAGCAGCCTCAGGACAGCATCACAGTACTTC,-,TRBV11-2,TRBJ2-7
CASSSRKNSNQPQHF,TGTGCCAGCAGTTCCAGGAAAAATAGCAATCAGCCCCAGCATTTT,-,TRBV28,TRBJ1-5
CASSQDLGLYEQFF,TGTGCCAGCAGTCAAGATCTGGGCCTCTATGAGCAGTTCTTC,-,TRBV28,TRBJ2-1
CASSQGVDQPQHF,TGCGCCAGCAGCCAAGGCGTAGATCAGCCCCAGCATTTT,-,TRBV4-3,TRBJ1-5
CASSLGGLDQPQHF,TGTGCCAGCAGCTTAGGAGGGCTGGATCAGCCCCAGCATTTT,-,TRBV7-9,TRBJ1-5
CASSPLAGGLGDTQYF,TGTGCCAGTAGTCCACTAGCGGGGGGGCTCGGAGATACGCAGTATTTT,TRBD2,TRBV19,TRBJ2-3